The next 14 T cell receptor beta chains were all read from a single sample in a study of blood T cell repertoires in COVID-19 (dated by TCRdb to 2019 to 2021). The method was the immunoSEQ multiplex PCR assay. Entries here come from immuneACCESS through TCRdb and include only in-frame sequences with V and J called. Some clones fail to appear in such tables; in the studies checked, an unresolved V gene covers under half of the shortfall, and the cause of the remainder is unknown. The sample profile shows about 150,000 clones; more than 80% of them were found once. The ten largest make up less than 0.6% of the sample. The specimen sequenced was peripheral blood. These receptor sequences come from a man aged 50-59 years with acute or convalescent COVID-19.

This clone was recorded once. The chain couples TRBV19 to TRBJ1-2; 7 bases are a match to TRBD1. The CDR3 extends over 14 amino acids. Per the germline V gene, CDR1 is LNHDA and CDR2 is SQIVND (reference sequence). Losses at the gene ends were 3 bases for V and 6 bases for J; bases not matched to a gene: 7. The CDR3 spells CASSIQGVANGYTF. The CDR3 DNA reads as TGTGCCAGTAGTATTCAGGGGGTCGCTAATGGCTACACCTTC.

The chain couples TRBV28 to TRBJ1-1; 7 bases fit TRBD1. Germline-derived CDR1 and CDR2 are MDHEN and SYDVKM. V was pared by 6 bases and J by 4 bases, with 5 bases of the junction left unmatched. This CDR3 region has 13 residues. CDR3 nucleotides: TGTGCCAGCAGATTGACAGGGACCACTGAAGCTTTCTTT. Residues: CASRLTGTTEAFF.

CDR3 DNA: TGTGCCAGCACCCTAGGGGGTGAAAAACTGTTTTTT. It specifies CASTLGGEKLFF. This chain joins TRBV6-5 and TRBJ1-4; D might be TRBD1 (6 bases). In germline, CDR1 is MNHEY, CDR2 SVGAGI. The V gene lost 7 bases and the J gene lost 7 bases, with 10 bases spanning the gap. This CDR3 has 12 amino acids.

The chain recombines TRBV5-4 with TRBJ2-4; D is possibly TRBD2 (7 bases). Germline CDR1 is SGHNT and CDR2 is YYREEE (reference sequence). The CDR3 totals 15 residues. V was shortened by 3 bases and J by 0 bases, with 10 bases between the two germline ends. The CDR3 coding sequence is TGTGCCAGCAGCTGGGGGGGGCAAGCCAAAAACATTCAGTACTTC. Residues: CASSWGGQAKNIQYF. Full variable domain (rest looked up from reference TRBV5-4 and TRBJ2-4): ETGVTQSPTHLIKTRGQQVTLRCSSQSGHNTVSWYQQALGQGPQFIFQYYREEENGRGNFPPRFSGLQFPNYSSELNVNALELDDSALYLCASSWGGQAKNIQYFGAGTRLSVL.

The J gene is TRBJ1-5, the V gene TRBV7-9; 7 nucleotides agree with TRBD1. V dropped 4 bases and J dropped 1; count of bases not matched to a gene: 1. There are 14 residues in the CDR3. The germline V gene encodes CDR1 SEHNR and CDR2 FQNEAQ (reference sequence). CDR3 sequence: CASSSGQSNQPQHF. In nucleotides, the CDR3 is TGTGCCAGCAGCTCGGGACAGAGCAATCAGCCCCAGCATTTT.

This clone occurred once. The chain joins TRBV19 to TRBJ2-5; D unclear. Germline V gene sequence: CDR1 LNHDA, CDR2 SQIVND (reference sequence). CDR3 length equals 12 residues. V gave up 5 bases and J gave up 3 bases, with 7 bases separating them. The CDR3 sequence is CASSWSKETQYF. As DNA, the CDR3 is TGTGCCAGTAGTTGGAGCAAAGAGACCCAGTACTTC. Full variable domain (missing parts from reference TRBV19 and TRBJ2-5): DGGITQSPKYLFRKEGQNVTLSCEQNLNHDAMYWYRQDPGQGLRLIYYSQIVNDFQKGDIAEGYSVSREKKESFPLTVTSAQKNPTAFYLCASSWSKETQYFGPGTRLLVL.

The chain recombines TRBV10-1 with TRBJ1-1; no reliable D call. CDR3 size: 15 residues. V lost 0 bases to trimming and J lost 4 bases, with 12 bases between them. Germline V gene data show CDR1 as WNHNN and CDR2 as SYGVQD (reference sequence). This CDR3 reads CASSESYPRCTEAFF. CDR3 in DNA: TGCGCCAGCAGTGAGTCGTATCCTCGGTGCACTGAAGCTTTCTTT.

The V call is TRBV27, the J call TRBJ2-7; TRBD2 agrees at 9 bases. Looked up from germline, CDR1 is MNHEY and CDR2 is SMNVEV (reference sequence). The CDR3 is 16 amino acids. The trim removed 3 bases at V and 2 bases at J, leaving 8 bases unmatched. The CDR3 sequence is CASSFARTSATYEQYF. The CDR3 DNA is TGTGCCAGCAGTTTTGCCCGGACTAGCGCAACCTACGAGCAGTACTTC.

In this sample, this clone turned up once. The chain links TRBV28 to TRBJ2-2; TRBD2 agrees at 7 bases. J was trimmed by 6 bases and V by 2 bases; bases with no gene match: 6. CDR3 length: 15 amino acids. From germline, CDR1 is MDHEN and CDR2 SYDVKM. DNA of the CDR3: TGTGCCAGCAGTTTACGACTAGCTAAATCCGGGGAGCTGTTTTTT. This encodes CASSLRLAKSGELFF.

The CDR3 sequence is CASSRKEPYEQYF. CDR3 nucleotide sequence: TGTGCCAGCAGCCGGAAGGAGCCCTACGAGCAGTACTTC. V usage is TRBV3-1 (or the pseudogene TRBV3-2) and J usage is TRBJ2-7; D remains unclear. The CDR3 has 13 residues. The V and J ends lost 4 bases and 2 bases respectively, with 9 bases between them. Germline CDR1 and CDR2: LGHDT and YNNKEL (reference sequence).

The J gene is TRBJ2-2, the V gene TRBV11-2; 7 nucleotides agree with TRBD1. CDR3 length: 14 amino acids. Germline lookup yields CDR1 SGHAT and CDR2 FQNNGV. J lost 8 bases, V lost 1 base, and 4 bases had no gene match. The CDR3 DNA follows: TGTGCCAGCAGCTTAGCCGGACAGGAAGGGGAGCTGTTTTTT. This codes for CASSLAGQEGELFF. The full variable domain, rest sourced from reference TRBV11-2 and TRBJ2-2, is EAGVAQSPRYKIIEKRQSVAFWCNPISGHATLYWYQQILGQGPKLLIQFQNNGVVDDSQLPKDRFSAERLKGVDSTLKIQPAKLEDSAVYLCASSLAGQEGELFFGEGSRLTVL.

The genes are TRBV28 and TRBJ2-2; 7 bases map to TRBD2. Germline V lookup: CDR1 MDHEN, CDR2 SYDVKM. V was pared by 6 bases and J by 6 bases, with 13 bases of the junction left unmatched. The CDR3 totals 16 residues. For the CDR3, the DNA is TGTGCCAGCAGCTTAAGTGGATCCCGGGGGGCCGGGGAGCTGTTTTTT. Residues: CASSLSGSRGAGELFF. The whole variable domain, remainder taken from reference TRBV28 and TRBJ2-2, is DVKVTQSSRYLVKRTGEKVFLECVQDMDHENMFWYRQDPGLGLRLIYFSYDVKMKEKGDIPEGYSVSREKKERFSLILESASTNQTSMYLCASSLSGSRGAGELFFGEGSRLTVL.

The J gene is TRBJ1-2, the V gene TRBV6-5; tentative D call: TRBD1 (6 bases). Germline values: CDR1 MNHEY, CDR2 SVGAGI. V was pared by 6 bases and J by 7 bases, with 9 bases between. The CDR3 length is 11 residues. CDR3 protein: CASSQGLGYTF. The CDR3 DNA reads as TGTGCCAGCAGCCAGGGGCTTGGCTACACCTTC.

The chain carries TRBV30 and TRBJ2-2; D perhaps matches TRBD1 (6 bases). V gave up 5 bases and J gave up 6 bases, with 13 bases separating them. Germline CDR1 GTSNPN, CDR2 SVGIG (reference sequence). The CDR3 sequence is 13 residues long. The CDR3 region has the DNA TGTGCCTGGGACAGGTTCAACCCCGGGGAGCTGTTTTTT. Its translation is CAWDRFNPGELFF.